The 8 T cell receptor beta chains presented below share a single source sample, sequenced in a study of cytomegalovirus exposure and HLA in healthy donors. Generated by immunoSEQ multiplex PCR, the TCRdb table keeps only in-frame clones and is missing some. The sample consists of around 150,000 clones, around 92% of them appearing once. The sequencing input was PBMCs. The receptors shown here come from a young woman in good health and CMV-seropositive.

The sample holds a few counts of this clone. The rearrangement joins TRBV5-1 to TRBJ1-2; no reliable D call. The CDR3 sequence is 13 residues long. Germline values: CDR1 SGHRS, CDR2 YFSETQ. The V and J ends lost 3 bases and 4 bases respectively, with 10 bases between them. DNA for the CDR3: TGCGCCAGCAGCTCCACAGAGACCTATGGCTACACCTTC. Translating gives CASSSTETYGYTF.

V and J are TRBV19 and TRBJ2-7, with 14 bases that match TRBD2. Germline CDR1 LNHDA, CDR2 SQIVND (reference sequence). This CDR3 contains 17 residues. V shed 3 bases, J shed 3 bases, and the junction held 7 bases outside the gene matches. Written as DNA, the CDR3 is TGTGCCAGTAGTATGACCCGACTAGCGGGAGGGGGCTACGAGCAGTACTTC. It specifies CASSMTRLAGGGYEQYF.

The chain combines TRBV11-2 with TRBJ2-1, with TRBD2 matching over 14 bases. Per the germline V gene, CDR1 is SGHAT and CDR2 is FQNNGV. After removal of 5 bases from V and 9 bases from J, the junction contained 3 bases not matched to a gene. The CDR3 is 14 amino acids. CDR3 sequence: CASSPGLAGVEQFF. CDR3 in DNA: TGTGCCAGCAGCCCGGGACTAGCGGGAGTTGAGCAGTTCTTC.

The gene calls are TRBV4-3 and TRBJ2-2; 8 nucleotides agree with TRBD2. Germline CDR1 is LGHNA and CDR2 is YSLEER. The CDR3 spans 16 residues. V lost 0 bases, J lost 13 bases, and 13 bases stayed unmatched. This chain's CDR3 is CASSQEEASGRLRLFF. Written as DNA, the CDR3 is TGCGCCAGCAGCCAAGAAGAGGCTAGCGGGCGATTGAGGCTGTTTTTT.

J is TRBJ1-1 and V is TRBV9; no clear D. CDR1 and CDR2 (germline): SGDLS, YYNGEE. V lost 4 bases, J lost 8 bases, and 15 bases lay in between. The CDR3 consists of 13 residues. The CDR3 protein is CASSTEGGREAFF. The CDR3 DNA is TGTGCCAGCAGCACAGAGGGTGGGCGCGAAGCTTTCTTT.

This clone was observed a single time. The CDR3 reads CASSPRLAGGADTQYF. The CDR3 nucleotides read TGTGCCAGCAGCCCTAGACTAGCGGGAGGGGCAGATACGCAGTATTTT. The V gene is TRBV13, the J gene TRBJ2-3, with 14 bases lining up with TRBD2. This CDR3 spans 16 amino acids. Germline assignment: CDR1 PRHDT and CDR2 FYEKMQ (reference sequence). Trimming cost V 5 bases and J 4 bases; bases outside gene matches: 5.

CDR3: CASSSIQGYNEQFF. DNA of the CDR3: TGTGCCAGCAGTTCGATTCAGGGATACAATGAGCAGTTCTTC. The rearrangement uses TRBV28 and TRBJ2-1; D perhaps matches TRBD1 (5 bases). CDR3 size: 14 residues. Germline V gene sequence: CDR1 MDHEN, CDR2 SYDVKM. Trimming pared 4 bases from V and 4 bases from J, leaving 11 bases between.

The genes are TRBV5-1 and TRBJ2-2; no clear D gene. Germline lookup yields CDR1 SGHRS and CDR2 YFSETQ. V lost 4 bases and J 5 bases, leaving 6 bases between the germline ends. The CDR3 covers 12 residues. CDR3 sequence (DNA): TGCGCCAGCAGCCTCACTACCGGGGAGCTGTTTTTT. It yields the protein CASSLTTGELFF.